Detailed here is one T cell receptor beta chain. Its specificity is not known. This entry belongs to a study of cytomegalovirus exposure and HLA in healthy donors. Study background: Of 300 to 500 genotyped donors, roughly 81% grouped in the Caucasian-associated ancestry cluster. The study's findings and limits: Immune exposure was documented only through CMV serostatus.

Healthy bone marrow donors formed the donor group. Vbeta (60) and Jbeta (13) primers were used in the PCR. Assay used: immunoSEQ multiplex PCR; TCRdb lists only in-frame clones, some missing. The repertoire includes about 170,000 clones, 80% to 90% of them detected once, and about 1.9% sits in the top ten. Trimming pared 0 bases from V and 3 bases from J, leaving 9 bases between. Germline assignment: CDR1 MNHEY and CDR2 SVGAGI. The CDR3 runs to 14 residues. J is TRBJ2-7 and V is TRBV6-5; the D gene is possibly TRBD1 (6 bases). Sequenced: PBMCs. This receptor was obtained from a woman aged 18-30 years in good health and CMV-seronegative. CDR3 protein: CASSYSIQGYEQYF. As DNA, the CDR3 is TGTGCCAGCAGTTACTCGATACAGGGCTACGAGCAGTACTTC.